These 31 T cell receptor beta chains came from one sample sequenced in a study of CD8 T cells in ankylosing spondylitis (dated by TCRdb to 2017 to 2019). The library was generated by 5' RACE. Sequencing used an Illumina HiSeq 2500. TCRdb reprocessing: public reads trimmed at Q25 with fastp, clones called with MiXCR, in-frame beta chains kept. Each entry merges the rows of one CDR3 protein and shows their most common DNA and genes. Present in this sample are some 840,000 distinct CDR3 sequences, 10% to 15% of which were seen just once. The ten largest clones capture about 0.5% of the sample. What the work shows at the level of the full study, not this receptor alone: Blood from ankylosing spondylitis patients appeared to be characterized by a TCR beta motif made up of seven or eight highly homologous amino acid variants.

Their recognized antigens are unknown. Sequenced material: blood, either unsorted or a sorted T cell fraction (not recorded which). Receptors were obtained from a male donor with ankylosing spondylitis.

The chain employs TRBV7-2 and TRBJ2-7; no clear D. Germline V CDR1 and CDR2: SGHTA, FQGNSA. The CDR3 runs 13 residues. Trimming cost V 5 bases and J 4 bases, with 12 bases left between them. CDR3 loop: CASSESSGYEQYF. The CDR3 region has the DNA TGTGCCAGCAGCGAAAGCAGTGGATACGAGCAGTACTTC.

The chain combines TRBV6-2 or TRBV6-3 with TRBJ2-3; D gene uncertain. The CDR3 spans 14 residues. The V and J ends lost 5 bases and 3 bases respectively, with 12 bases between them. Germline V gene data show CDR1 as MNHEY and CDR2 as SVGEGT. As DNA, the CDR3 is TGTGCCAGCAGTCCGCATGTGAAGACAGATACGCAGTATTTT. It encodes CASSPHVKTDTQYF.

There are a few counts of this clonotype. V and J are TRBV20-1 and TRBJ2-5; 7 nucleotides align to TRBD2. The V gene end was trimmed by 6 bases and the J gene end by 5 bases; junction bases not matched to a gene: 9. The CDR3 runs 13 residues. Germline V gene lookup returns CDR1 DFQATT and CDR2 SNEGSKA (reference sequence). In DNA, the CDR3 is TGCAGTGCCCTAACGACTAGCCTGGAGACCCAGTACTTC. The encoded protein is CSALTTSLETQYF.

The table lists this clonotype with a few counts. The genes are TRBV20-1 and TRBJ1-4; D not resolved. Germline loops: CDR1 DFQATT, CDR2 SNEGSKA (reference sequence). Trimming left V 5 bases short and J 5 bases short, with 18 bases between. The CDR3 has 15 amino acids. The CDR3 here is CSAVPGVFWNEKLFF. As DNA, the CDR3 is TGCAGTGCTGTCCCGGGAGTTTTTTGGAATGAAAAACTGTTTTTT.

CDR3 in DNA: TGTGCCAGCAAAGAGAGGGACATGAACACTGAAGCTTTCTTT. This sequence encodes CASKERDMNTEAFF. V gene TRBV9 combines with J gene TRBJ1-1; tentatively, D is TRBD1 (6 bases). In germline, CDR1 is SGDLS, CDR2 YYNGEE. Trimming pared 6 bases from V and 0 bases from J, leaving 12 bases between. The CDR3 has 14 amino acids.

J is TRBJ1-2 and V is TRBV18, with D possibly matching TRBD1 (5 bases). V was trimmed by 3 bases and J by 2 bases, leaving 22 bases between them. Germline V gene lookup returns CDR1 KGHSH and CDR2 LQKENI. This CDR3 spans 18 amino acids. Written as DNA, the CDR3 is TGTGCCAGCTCACCGACAATTAGACGCCAGGGCTCAAACTATGGCTACACCTTC. Translation: CASSPTIRRQGSNYGYTF.

This chain links TRBV20-1 with TRBJ2-2, with D possibly called TRBD1 or TRBD2 (5 bases each). Germline values: CDR1 DFQATT, CDR2 SNEGSKA (reference sequence). Trimming removed 4 bases from V and 7 bases from J, with 28 bases in between. The CDR3 sequence is 18 residues long. CDR3 region: CSAKGSPGLYELGGELFF. The CDR3 DNA reads as TGCAGTGCTAAGGGGTCCCCAGGACTTTACGAGTTGGGCGGGGAGCTGTTTTTT.

The chain combines TRBV7-2 with TRBJ1-1; D is undetermined. The V and J ends lost 10 bases and 0 bases respectively, with 9 bases between them. The CDR3 spans 12 residues. The V gene's germline CDR1 is SGHTA and CDR2 FQGNSA. The CDR3, as DNA: TGTGCCACCGGACGGTTGAACACTGAAGCTTTCTTT. It yields the protein CATGRLNTEAFF.

The chain links TRBV4-1 to TRBJ2-6, with 7 bases lining up with TRBD1. The length of the CDR3 is 17 residues. The junction had 9 bases not matched to a gene; V was cut back by 4 bases and J by 3 bases. CDR1 and CDR2 (germline): MGHRA, YSYEKL. This chain's CDR3 is CASSPVDREGGANVLTF. CDR3 in DNA: TGCGCCAGCAGCCCAGTTGACAGGGAAGGTGGGGCCAACGTCCTGACTTTC.

V is TRBV6-4 and J is TRBJ2-1, with 9 bases matching TRBD1. CDR1 is MRHNA, CDR2 SNTAGT, per germline. V shed 5 bases, J shed 6 bases, and the junction held 5 bases outside the gene matches. The CDR3 sequence is 14 residues long. CDR3 sequence reads: CASSRTGGINEQFF. As DNA, the CDR3 is TGTGCCAGCAGTAGAACAGGGGGCATCAATGAGCAGTTCTTC.

This clonotype was seen a handful of times. This CDR3 is missing its conserved last phenylalanine or tryptophan, likely due to a read error. No DNA is shown, since the ends of the CDR3 on it are uncertain; the CDR3 is the one TCRdb lists. The chain has TRBV20-1 and TRBJ1-1. Germline CDR1 DFQATT, CDR2 SNEGSKA (reference sequence). The CDR3 numbers 15 amino acids, ends counted. This chain's CDR3 is CSARDLRESPLKPFL.

This clonotype was counted at least ten times. The gene calls are TRBV2 and TRBJ2-4; no definite D call. V gave up 3 bases and J gave up 0 bases, with 6 bases separating them. Germline lookup yields CDR1 SNHLY and CDR2 FYNNEI. The CDR3 spans 14 residues. The CDR3 reads CASSDRRAKNIQYF. As DNA, the CDR3 is TGTGCCAGCAGTGATCGACGAGCCAAAAACATTCAGTACTTC.

This clonotype showed up many times. The chain carries TRBV9 and TRBJ2-5, with D possibly matching TRBD1 (6 bases). CDR1 is SGDLS, CDR2 YYNGEE, per germline. The length of the CDR3 is 14 residues. The V end lost 4 bases, the J end lost 0 bases, and 10 bases lay between the germline ends. In DNA form, the CDR3 reads TGTGCCAGCAGCATACAGGGTAACCAAGAGACCCAGTACTTC. This codes for CASSIQGNQETQYF.

This clonotype has ten or more counts. This chain links TRBV7-2 with TRBJ1-1; D is unresolved. This CDR3 has 13 amino acids. From germline, CDR1 is SGHTA and CDR2 FQGNSA. V was pared by 2 bases and J by 5 bases, with 9 bases between. This chain's CDR3 is CASSLMDGTEAFF. CDR3 nucleotides: TGTGCCAGCAGCTTAATGGACGGGACTGAAGCTTTCTTT.

The genes are TRBV7-2 and TRBJ1-1; a possible D gene is TRBD1 (6 bases). The CDR3 consists of 17 residues. Trimming stripped 0 bases from V and 1 base from J, with 15 bases between. CDR1 and CDR2 (germline): SGHTA, FQGNSA. DNA for the CDR3: TGTGCCAGCAGCTTAGCGCTCATCGGGACAAGGAACACTGAAGCTTTCTTT. The encoded protein is CASSLALIGTRNTEAFF.

There are a few counts of this clonotype. This sequence joins TRBV6-2 or TRBV6-3 and TRBJ1-6, with 7 positions matching TRBD1. Trimming cost V 2 bases and J 10 bases; bases outside gene matches: 11. CDR1 MNHEY and CDR2 SVGEGT come from the germline V gene. This CDR3 spans 16 amino acids. Here the CDR3 DNA reads TGTGCCAGCAGTTACACCCCGGGAGGGGGCTACTCACCCCTCCACTTT. Translated: CASSYTPGGGYSPLHF.

This clonotype was recorded a few times. The chain joins TRBV24-1 to TRBJ2-1; 10 bases fit TRBD2. V shed 6 bases, J shed 7 bases, and the junction held 8 bases outside the gene matches. This CDR3 is built from 15 residues. Looked up from germline, CDR1 is KGHDR and CDR2 is SFDVKD. As DNA, the CDR3 is TGTGCCACCAGTTTGAGCGGGAGGGCCAAAAATGAGCAGTTCTTC. Protein product: CATSLSGRAKNEQFF.

This clonotype was counted a few times. The V and J genes are TRBV10-3 and TRBJ2-2; D is perhaps TRBD1 (6 bases). Deletions cut 0 bases from V and 2 bases from J, with 7 bases between. The CDR3 is 15 residues long. Germline-derived CDR1 and CDR2 are ENHRY and SYGVKD. CDR3 bases: TGTGCCATCAGTGAGTCGGGACAAAACACCGGGGAGCTGTTTTTT. Translating it yields CAISESGQNTGELFF.

This clonotype was seen more than once but under ten times. The chain links TRBV9 to TRBJ1-3; D call uncertain. The CDR3 covers 15 residues. Between the trimmed V and J ends, which lost 2 bases and 2 bases, there was a span of 11 bases. Per the germline V gene, CDR1 is SGDLS and CDR2 is YYNGEE. The CDR3 is CASSVEGRAGNTIYF. DNA of the CDR3: TGTGCCAGCAGCGTTGAGGGAAGAGCTGGAAACACCATATATTTT.

This clonotype appeared a few times. The chain uses TRBV11-2 and TRBJ2-7; D perhaps matches TRBD2 (6 bases). This CDR3 is 15 amino acids long. V was shortened by 5 bases and J by 3 bases, with 17 bases between the two germline ends. The germline V gene encodes CDR1 SGHAT and CDR2 FQNNGV. The CDR3 bases are TGTGCCAGCAGCCTAGGTACATTCGGGAGCTACGAGCAGTACTTC. Amino acids: CASSLGTFGSYEQYF.

This clonotype was seen a few times. The V call is TRBV7-8, the J call TRBJ2-1; D perhaps matches TRBD2 (6 bases). The V gene lost 6 bases and the J gene lost 0 bases, with 15 bases spanning the gap. Germline V gene data show CDR1 as SGHVS and CDR2 as FQNEAQ. The CDR3 runs to 16 residues. In DNA form, the CDR3 reads TGTGCCAGCAGACGACTAGTGGGATCCTCCTACAATGAGCAGTTCTTC. Amino acid sequence: CASRRLVGSSYNEQFF.

This sequence joins TRBV28 and TRBJ2-5; D unclear. The germline CDR1 and CDR2 sequences are MDHEN and SYDVKM. Trimming removed 1 base from V and 4 bases from J, with 10 bases in between. The CDR3 loop spans 14 amino acids. In DNA form, the CDR3 reads TGTGCCAGCAGTTTATCCCCGGGCCTAGAGACCCAGTACTTC. It encodes CASSLSPGLETQYF.

The V and J genes are TRBV10-1 and TRBJ2-1, with TRBD2 identical over 16 bases. This CDR3 is built from 17 residues. V dropped 3 bases and J dropped 3; count of bases not matched to a gene: 2. Germline assignment: CDR1 WNHNN and CDR2 SYGVQD (reference sequence). The CDR3 DNA is TGCGCCAGCAGTGATGGGACTAGCGGGAGGGTCTACAATGAGCAGTTCTTC. It yields the protein CASSDGTSGRVYNEQFF.

J is TRBJ1-4 and V is TRBV7-2; D may be TRBD1 (5 bases). There are 14 residues in the CDR3. Trimming removed 4 bases from V and 7 bases from J, with 13 bases in between. Germline CDR1 SGHTA, CDR2 FQGNSA. The CDR3 DNA follows: TGTGCCAGCAGCTCGCGGACACGGATTGAAAAACTGTTTTTT. Amino acids: CASSSRTRIEKLFF.

The chain joins TRBV20-1 to TRBJ2-2; D may match TRBD1 or TRBD2 (5 bases each). The CDR3 totals 14 residues. The germline gives CDR1 DFQATT, CDR2 SNEGSKA (reference sequence). The V and J ends lost 0 bases and 6 bases respectively, with 11 bases between them. The CDR3 here is CSARDWGSSGELFF. CDR3 DNA sequence: TGCAGTGCTAGAGATTGGGGGTCCTCCGGGGAGCTGTTTTTT.

J is TRBJ1-5 and V is TRBV20-1; no definite D call. The V end lost 3 bases, the J end lost 1 base, and 10 bases lay between the germline ends. Germline V CDR1 and CDR2: DFQATT, SNEGSKA (reference sequence). CDR3 length: 14 residues. The CDR3 reads CSASGGRSNQPQHF. The DNA for the CDR3 is TGCAGTGCTAGTGGAGGACGGAGCAATCAGCCCCAGCATTTT.

This clonotype was observed a handful of times. The rearrangement joins TRBV4-3 to TRBJ1-1, with D possibly TRBD1 on 6 matching bases. CDR1 and CDR2 (germline): LGHNA, YSLEER. V lost 1 base to trimming and J lost 11 bases, with 11 bases between them. The CDR3 runs to 12 residues. This CDR3 is CASSQVGGTAFF. Here the CDR3 DNA reads TGCGCCAGCAGCCAAGTTGGGGGCACGGCTTTCTTT.

At least ten counts were recorded for this clonotype. The genes are TRBV5-1 and TRBJ2-2, with D possibly matching TRBD1 (6 bases). This CDR3 comprises 14 residues. The V gene's germline CDR1 is SGHRS and CDR2 YFSETQ. Between the trimmed V and J ends, which lost 5 bases and 2 bases, there was a span of 10 bases. The CDR3, as DNA: TGCGCCAGCAGAGGACAGCTTAACACCGGGGAGCTGTTTTTT. Protein: CASRGQLNTGELFF.

The sample holds many counts of this clonotype. This chain uses TRBV29-1 with TRBJ2-3; possibly TRBD2 for D (5 bases). V was cut by 7 bases and J by 3 bases, with 20 bases left in between. Germline loops: CDR1 SQVTM, CDR2 ANQGSEA. This CDR3 comprises 15 residues. The DNA for the CDR3 is TGCAGCGCATCGGTGGGAGTGGGGTCGACAGATACGCAGTATTTT. Protein: CSASVGVGSTDTQYF.

This clonotype was recorded at least ten times. The chain is built from TRBV20-1 and TRBJ2-4; D unclear. V shed 7 bases and J shed 6 bases, with 7 bases lying between them. Germline lookup yields CDR1 DFQATT and CDR2 SNEGSKA (reference sequence). The CDR3 is made up of 10 amino acids. The CDR3 nucleotides are TGCAGTGTGAAAAGAAACATTCAGTACTTC. This translates into CSVKRNIQYF.

The rearrangement joins TRBV29-1 to TRBJ1-1; a possible D gene is TRBD1 (6 bases). Germline V gene lookup returns CDR1 SQVTM and CDR2 ANQGSEA. The CDR3 extends over 12 amino acids. The V gene lost 7 bases and the J gene lost 0 bases, with 9 bases spanning the gap. The CDR3 protein is CSGGQMNTEAFF. The CDR3 bases are TGCAGCGGAGGACAGATGAACACTGAAGCTTTCTTT.